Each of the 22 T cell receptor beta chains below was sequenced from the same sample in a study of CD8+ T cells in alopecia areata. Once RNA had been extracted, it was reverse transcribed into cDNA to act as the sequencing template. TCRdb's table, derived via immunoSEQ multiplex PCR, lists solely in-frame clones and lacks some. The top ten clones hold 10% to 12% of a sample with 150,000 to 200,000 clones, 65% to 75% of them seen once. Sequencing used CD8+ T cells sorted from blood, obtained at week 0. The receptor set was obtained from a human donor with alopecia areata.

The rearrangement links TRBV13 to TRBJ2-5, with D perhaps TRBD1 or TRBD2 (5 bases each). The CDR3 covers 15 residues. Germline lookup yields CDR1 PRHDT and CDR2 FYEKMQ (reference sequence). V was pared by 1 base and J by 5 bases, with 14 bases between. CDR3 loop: CASSLEGRAGETQYF. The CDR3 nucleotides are TGTGCCAGCAGCTTAGAAGGCAGGGCGGGTGAGACCCAGTACTTC.

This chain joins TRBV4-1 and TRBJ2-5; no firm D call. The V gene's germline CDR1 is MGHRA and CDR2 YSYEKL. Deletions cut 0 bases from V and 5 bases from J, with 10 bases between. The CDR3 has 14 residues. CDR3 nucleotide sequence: TGCGCCAGCAGCCAAGATCGGGTAGGGGAGACCCAGTACTTC. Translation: CASSQDRVGETQYF.

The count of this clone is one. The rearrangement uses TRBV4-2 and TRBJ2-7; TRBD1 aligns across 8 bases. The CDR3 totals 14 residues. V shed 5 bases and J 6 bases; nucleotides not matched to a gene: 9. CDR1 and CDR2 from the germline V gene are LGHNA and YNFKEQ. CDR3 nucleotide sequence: TGTGCCAGCAGCGGACGTGGACAGGGCGGCGAGCAGTACTTC. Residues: CASSGRGQGGEQYF.

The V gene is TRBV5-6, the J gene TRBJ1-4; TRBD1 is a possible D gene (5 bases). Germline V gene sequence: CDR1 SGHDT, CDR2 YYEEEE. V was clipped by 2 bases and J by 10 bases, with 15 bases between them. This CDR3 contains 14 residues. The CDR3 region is CASSFGTPPGKLFF. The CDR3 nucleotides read TGTGCCAGCAGCTTTGGGACGCCCCCCGGAAAACTGTTTTTT.

CDR3 sequence: CSVPGGNEQFF. CDR3 DNA sequence: TGCAGCGTTCCGGGGGGCAATGAGCAGTTCTTC. J is TRBJ2-1 and V is TRBV29-1; TRBD2 agrees at 7 bases. The CDR3 runs to 11 residues. Germline values: CDR1 SQVTM, CDR2 ANQGSEA. J was trimmed by 6 bases and V by 5 bases; bases with no gene match: 1.

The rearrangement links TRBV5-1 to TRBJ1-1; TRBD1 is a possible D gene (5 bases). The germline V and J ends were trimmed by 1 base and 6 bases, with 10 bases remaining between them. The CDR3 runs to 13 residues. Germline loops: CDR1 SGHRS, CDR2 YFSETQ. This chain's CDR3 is CASSLYSGAEAFF. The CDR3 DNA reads TGCGCCAGCAGCTTGTATTCGGGGGCTGAAGCTTTCTTT. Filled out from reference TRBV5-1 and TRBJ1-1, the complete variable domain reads KAGVTQTPRYLIKTRGQQVTLSCSPISGHRSVSWYQQTPGQGLQFLFEYFSETQRNKGNFPGRFSGRQFSNSRSEMNVSTLELGDSALYLCASSLYSGAEAFFGQGTRLTVV.

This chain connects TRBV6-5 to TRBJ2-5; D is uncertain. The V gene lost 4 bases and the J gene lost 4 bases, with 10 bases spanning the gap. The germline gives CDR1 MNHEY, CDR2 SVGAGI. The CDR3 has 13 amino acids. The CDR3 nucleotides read TGTGCCAGCAGTTCCGACATAGGAGAGACCCAGTACTTC. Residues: CASSSDIGETQYF.

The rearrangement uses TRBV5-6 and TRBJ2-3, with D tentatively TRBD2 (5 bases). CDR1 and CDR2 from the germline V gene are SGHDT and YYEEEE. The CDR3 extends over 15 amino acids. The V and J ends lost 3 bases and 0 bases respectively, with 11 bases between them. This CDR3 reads CASSSLGVSTDTQYF. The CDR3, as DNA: TGTGCCAGCAGCTCGCTGGGAGTGAGCACAGATACGCAGTATTTT. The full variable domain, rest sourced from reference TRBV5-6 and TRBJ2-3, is DAGVTQSPTHLIKTRGQQVTLRCSPKSGHDTVSWYQQALGQGPQFIFQYYEEEERQRGNFPDRFSGHQFPNYSSELNVNALLLGDSALYLCASSSLGVSTDTQYFGPGTRLTVL.

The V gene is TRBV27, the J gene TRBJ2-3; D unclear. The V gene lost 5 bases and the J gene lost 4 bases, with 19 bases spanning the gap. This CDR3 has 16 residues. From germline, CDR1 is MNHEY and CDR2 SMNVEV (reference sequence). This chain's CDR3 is CASSPRGSLKPDTQYF. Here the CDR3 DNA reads TGTGCCAGCAGTCCCCGTGGCAGCCTTAAGCCAGATACGCAGTATTTT.

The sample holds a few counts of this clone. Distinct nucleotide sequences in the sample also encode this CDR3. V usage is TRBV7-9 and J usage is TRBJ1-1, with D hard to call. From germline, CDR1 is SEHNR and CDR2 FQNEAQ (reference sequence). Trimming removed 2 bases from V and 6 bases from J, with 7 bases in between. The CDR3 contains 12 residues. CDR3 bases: TGTGCCAGCAGCTTAAATGGGGCTGAAGCTTTCTTT. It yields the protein CASSLNGAEAFF.

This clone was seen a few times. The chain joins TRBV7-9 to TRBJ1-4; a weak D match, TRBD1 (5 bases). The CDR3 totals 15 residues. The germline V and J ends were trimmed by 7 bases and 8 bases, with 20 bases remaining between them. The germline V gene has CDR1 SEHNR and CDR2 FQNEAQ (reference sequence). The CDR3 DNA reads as TGTGCCAGCATCAAAAGGACCGGGGCGAGAGAAAAACTGTTTTTT. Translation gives CASIKRTGAREKLFF.

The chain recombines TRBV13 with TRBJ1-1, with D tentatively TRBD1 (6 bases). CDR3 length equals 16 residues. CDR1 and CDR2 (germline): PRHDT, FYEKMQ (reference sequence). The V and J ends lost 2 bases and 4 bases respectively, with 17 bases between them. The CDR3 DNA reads TGTGCCAGCAGCTTACGGACAGATTACGGTGCCACTGAAGCTTTCTTT. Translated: CASSLRTDYGATEAFF.

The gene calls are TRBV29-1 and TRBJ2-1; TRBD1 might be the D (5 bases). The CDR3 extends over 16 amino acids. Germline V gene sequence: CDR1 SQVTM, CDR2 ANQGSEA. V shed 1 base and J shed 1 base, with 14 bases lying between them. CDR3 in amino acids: CSVEGAPDRSYNEQFF. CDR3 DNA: TGCAGCGTTGAAGGGGCCCCCGACAGATCCTACAATGAGCAGTTCTTC.

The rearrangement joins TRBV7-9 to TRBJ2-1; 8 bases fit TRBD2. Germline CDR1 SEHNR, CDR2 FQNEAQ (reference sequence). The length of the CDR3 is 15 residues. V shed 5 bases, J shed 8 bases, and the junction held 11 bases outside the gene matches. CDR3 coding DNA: TGTGCCAGCAGCCCCTCCGGGGGGGCCTATTATGAGCAGTTCTTC. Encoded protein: CASSPSGGAYYEQFF.

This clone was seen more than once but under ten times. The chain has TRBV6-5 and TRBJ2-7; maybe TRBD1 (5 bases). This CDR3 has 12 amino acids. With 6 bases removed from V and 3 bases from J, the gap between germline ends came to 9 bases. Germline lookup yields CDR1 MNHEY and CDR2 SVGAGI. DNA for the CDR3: TGTGCCAGCAGAACCCAGGGCTACGAGCAGTACTTC. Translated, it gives CASRTQGYEQYF.

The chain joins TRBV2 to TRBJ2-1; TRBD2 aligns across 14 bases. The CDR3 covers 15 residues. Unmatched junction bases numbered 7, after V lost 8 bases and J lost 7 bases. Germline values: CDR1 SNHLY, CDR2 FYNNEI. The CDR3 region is CASSRLAGGPNEQFF. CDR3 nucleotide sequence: TGTGCCAGCTCACGACTAGCGGGGGGGCCTAATGAGCAGTTCTTC.

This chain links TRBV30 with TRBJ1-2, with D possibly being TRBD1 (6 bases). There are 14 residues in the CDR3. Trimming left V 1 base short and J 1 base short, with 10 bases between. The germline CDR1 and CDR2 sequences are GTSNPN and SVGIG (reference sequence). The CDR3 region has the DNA TGTGCCTGGAGTGGAAGGGACAATAACTATGGCTACACCTTC. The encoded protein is CAWSGRDNNYGYTF.

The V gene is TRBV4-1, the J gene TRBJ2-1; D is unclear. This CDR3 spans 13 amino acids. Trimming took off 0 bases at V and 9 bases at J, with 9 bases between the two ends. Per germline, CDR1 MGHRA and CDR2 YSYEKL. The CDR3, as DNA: TGCGCCAGCAGCCAAGAGGGGTCAATTGAGCAGTTCTTC. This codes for CASSQEGSIEQFF.

The CDR3 protein is CASSEEEGTVGETQYF. CDR3 bases: TGTGCCAGCAGTGAAGAAGAAGGGACGGTCGGTGAGACCCAGTACTTC. This sequence joins TRBV2 and TRBJ2-5; either TRBD1 or TRBD2 may fit D (5 bases each). Looked up from germline, CDR1 is SNHLY and CDR2 is FYNNEI. Trimming stripped 1 base from V and 5 bases from J, with 17 bases between. The CDR3 is 16 amino acids.

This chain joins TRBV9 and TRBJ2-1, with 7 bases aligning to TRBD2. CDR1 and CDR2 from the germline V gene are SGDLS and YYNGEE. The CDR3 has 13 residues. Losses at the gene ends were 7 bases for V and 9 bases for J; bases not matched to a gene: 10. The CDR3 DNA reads TGTGCCAGCTCACGGGGGGTAGGGAGTGAGCAGTTCTTC. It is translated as CASSRGVGSEQFF. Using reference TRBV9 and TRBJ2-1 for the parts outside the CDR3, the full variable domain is DSGVTQTPKHLITATGQRVTLRCSPRSGDLSVYWYQQSLDQGLQFLIQYYNGEERAKGNILERFSAQQFPDLHSELNLSSLELGDSALYFCASSRGVGSEQFFGPGTRLTVL.

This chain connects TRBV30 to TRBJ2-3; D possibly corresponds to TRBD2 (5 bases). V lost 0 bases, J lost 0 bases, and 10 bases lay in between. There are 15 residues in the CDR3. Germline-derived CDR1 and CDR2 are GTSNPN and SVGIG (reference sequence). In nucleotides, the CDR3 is TGTGCCTGGAGTGTACAAAAGCGGAGCACAGATACGCAGTATTTT. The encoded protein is CAWSVQKRSTDTQYF.

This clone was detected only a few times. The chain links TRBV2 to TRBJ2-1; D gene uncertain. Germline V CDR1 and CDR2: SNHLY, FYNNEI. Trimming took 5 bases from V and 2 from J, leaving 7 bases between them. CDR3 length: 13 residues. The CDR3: CASSRRTYNEQFF. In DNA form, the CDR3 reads TGTGCCAGCAGTCGTAGGACCTACAATGAGCAGTTCTTC. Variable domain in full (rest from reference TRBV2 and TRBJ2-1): EPEVTQTPSHQVTQMGQEVILRCVPISNHLYFYWYRQILGQKVEFLVSFYNNEISEKSEIFDDQFSVERPDGSNFTLKIRSTKLEDSAMYFCASSRRTYNEQFFGPGTRLTVL.